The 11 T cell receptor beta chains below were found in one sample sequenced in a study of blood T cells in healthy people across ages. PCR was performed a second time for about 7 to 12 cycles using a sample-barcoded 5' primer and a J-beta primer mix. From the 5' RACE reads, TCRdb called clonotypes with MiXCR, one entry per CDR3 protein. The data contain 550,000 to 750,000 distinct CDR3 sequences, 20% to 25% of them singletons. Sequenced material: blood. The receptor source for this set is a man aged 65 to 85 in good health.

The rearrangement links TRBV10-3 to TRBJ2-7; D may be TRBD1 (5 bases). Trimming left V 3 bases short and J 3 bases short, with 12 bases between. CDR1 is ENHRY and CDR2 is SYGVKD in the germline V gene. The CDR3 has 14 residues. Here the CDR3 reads CAISEAQGIYEQYF. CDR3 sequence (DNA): TGTGCCATCAGTGAAGCCCAGGGTATCTACGAGCAGTACTTC.

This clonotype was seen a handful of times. CDR3 DNA: TGTGCCAGCAGTTATGCAGGGACAGAAACCTACGAGCAGTACTTC. It encodes CASSYAGTETYEQYF. This chain links TRBV28 with TRBJ2-7, with 7 bases fitting TRBD1. This CDR3 has 15 amino acids. The V gene's germline CDR1 is MDHEN and CDR2 SYDVKM. After removal of 4 bases from V and 2 bases from J, the junction contained 8 bases not matched to a gene.

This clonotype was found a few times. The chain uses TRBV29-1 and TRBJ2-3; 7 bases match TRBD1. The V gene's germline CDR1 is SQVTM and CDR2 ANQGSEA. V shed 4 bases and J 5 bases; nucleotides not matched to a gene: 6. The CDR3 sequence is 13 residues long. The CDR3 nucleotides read TGCAGCGTTGCTGACAGGGCGAGAGATACGCAGTATTTT. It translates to CSVADRARDTQYF.

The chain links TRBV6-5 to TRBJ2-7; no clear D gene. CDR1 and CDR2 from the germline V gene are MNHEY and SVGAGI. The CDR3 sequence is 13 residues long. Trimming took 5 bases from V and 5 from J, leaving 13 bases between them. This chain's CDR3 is CASSPGLRHEQYF. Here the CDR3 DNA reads TGTGCCAGCAGTCCTGGGCTTCGCCACGAGCAGTACTTC.

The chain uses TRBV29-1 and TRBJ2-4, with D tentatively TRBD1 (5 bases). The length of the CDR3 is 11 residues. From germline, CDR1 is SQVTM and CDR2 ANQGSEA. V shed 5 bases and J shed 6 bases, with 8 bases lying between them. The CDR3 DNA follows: TGCAGCGTTTCAGGGTCAAACATTCAGTACTTC. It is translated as CSVSGSNIQYF.

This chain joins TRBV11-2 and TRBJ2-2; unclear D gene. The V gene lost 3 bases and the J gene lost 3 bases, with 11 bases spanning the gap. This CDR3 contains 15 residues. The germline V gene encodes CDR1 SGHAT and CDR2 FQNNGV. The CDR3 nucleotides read TGTGCCAGCAGCTTGTTCCGGGCGGACACCGGGGAGCTGTTTTTT. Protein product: CASSLFRADTGELFF.

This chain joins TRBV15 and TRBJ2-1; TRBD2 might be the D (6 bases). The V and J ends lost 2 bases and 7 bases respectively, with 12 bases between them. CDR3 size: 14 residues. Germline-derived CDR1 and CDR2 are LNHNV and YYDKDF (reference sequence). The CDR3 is CATSRPALANEQFF. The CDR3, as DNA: TGTGCCACCAGCAGACCGGCGCTAGCGAATGAGCAGTTCTTC.

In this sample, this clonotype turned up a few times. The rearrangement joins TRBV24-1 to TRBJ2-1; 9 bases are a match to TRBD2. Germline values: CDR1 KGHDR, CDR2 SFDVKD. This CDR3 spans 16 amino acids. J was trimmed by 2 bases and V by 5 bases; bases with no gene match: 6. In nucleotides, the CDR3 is TGTGCCACCAGTGGTGGACTAGCGCAAACCTACAATGAGCAGTTCTTC. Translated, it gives CATSGGLAQTYNEQFF.

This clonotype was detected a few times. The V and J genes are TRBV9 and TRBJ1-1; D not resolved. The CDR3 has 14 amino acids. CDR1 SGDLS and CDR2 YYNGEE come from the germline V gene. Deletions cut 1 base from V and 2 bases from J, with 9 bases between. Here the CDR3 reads CASSVTGFNTEAFF. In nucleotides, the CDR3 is TGTGCCAGCAGCGTAACCGGTTTCAACACTGAAGCTTTCTTT.

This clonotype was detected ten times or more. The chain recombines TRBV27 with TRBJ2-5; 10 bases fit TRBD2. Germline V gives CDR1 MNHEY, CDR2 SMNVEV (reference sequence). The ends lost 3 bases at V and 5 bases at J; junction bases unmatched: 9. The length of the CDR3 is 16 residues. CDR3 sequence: CASSFLASGSLETQYF. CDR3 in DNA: TGTGCCAGCAGTTTTTTGGCTAGCGGGAGTTTGGAGACCCAGTACTTC.

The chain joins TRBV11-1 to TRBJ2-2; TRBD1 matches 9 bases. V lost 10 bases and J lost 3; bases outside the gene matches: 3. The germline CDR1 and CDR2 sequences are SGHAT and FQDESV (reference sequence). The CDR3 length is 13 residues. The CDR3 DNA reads TGTGCCATTCGGACAGGGGACACCGGGGAGCTGTTTTTT. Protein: CAIRTGDTGELFF.